This entry lists 2 T cell receptor beta chains sequenced from one sample in a study of identical twins. TCRdb analysed the 5' RACE reads with MiXCR anew, one entry per CDR3 protein. The sample yields 400,000 to 550,000 distinct CDR3 sequences, approximately 25% seen once. These data were also reused for a study on T cells expressing NK-cell markers.

Material for sequencing was CD4+ T cells sorted from blood. All receptors derive from a woman aged 18-30 years in good health.

V is TRBV7-2 and J is TRBJ2-2; D unclear. The germline V and J ends were trimmed by 2 bases and 0 bases, with 10 bases remaining between them. Germline V lookup: CDR1 SGHTA, CDR2 FQGNSA. This CDR3 contains 16 residues. Here the CDR3 reads CASSLLRGANTGELFF. The CDR3 DNA reads TGTGCCAGCAGCTTACTTCGCGGCGCGAACACCGGGGAGCTGTTTTTT.

This clonotype was seen more than once but under ten times. The rearrangement links TRBV10-3 to TRBJ2-7, with 10 nucleotides matching TRBD2. Germline lookup yields CDR1 ENHRY and CDR2 SYGVKD. The CDR3 is 15 amino acids. After removal of 6 bases from V and 1 base from J, the junction contained 6 bases not matched to a gene. CDR3 in DNA: TGTGCCATCAGGGATCCTAGCGGGAGATCCTACGAGCAGTACTTC. This codes for CAIRDPSGRSYEQYF.